Included here is one T cell receptor beta chain sequence, with context. The record originates from a study of blood T cell repertoires in COVID-19. Study-wide context: Nucleic acid was either cDNA or gDNA, and it came from T cells, B-cell-depleted T cells, or PBMCs.

Germline V lookup: CDR1 LNHDA, CDR2 SQIVND (reference sequence). V was pared by 7 bases and J by 10 bases, with 20 bases between. The CDR3 runs to 15 residues. The data were produced by immunoSEQ multiplex PCR, yet TCRdb's version contains in-frame clones alone and is incomplete. The table shows tens of thousands of clones, with over 80% occurring only once. Specimen: peripheral blood. This sequence originates from a man of 80 years or more with active or convalescent COVID-19. V usage is TRBV19 and J usage is TRBJ1-6, with D possibly TRBD1 on 5 matching bases. In DNA form, the CDR3 reads TGTGCCAGTAATCCCCAGGGTATGGTCGGATCACCCCTCCACTTT. Translating it yields CASNPQGMVGSPLHF. Filled out from reference TRBV19 and TRBJ1-6, the complete variable domain reads DGGITQSPKYLFRKEGQNVTLSCEQNLNHDAMYWYRQDPGQGLRLIYYSQIVNDFQKGDIAEGYSVSREKKESFPLTVTSAQKNPTAFYLCASNPQGMVGSPLHFGNGTRLTVT.